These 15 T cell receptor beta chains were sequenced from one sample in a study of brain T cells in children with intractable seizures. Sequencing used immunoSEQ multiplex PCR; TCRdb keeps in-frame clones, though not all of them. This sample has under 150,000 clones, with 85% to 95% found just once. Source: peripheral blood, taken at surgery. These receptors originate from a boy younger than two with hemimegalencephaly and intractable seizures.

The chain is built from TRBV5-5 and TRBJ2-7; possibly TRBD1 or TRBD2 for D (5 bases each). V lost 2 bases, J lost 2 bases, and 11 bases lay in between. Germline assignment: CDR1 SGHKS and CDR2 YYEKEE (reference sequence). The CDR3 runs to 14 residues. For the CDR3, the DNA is TGTGCCAGCAGCTTCATCCGGGGCACCTACGAGCAGTACTTC. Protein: CASSFIRGTYEQYF.

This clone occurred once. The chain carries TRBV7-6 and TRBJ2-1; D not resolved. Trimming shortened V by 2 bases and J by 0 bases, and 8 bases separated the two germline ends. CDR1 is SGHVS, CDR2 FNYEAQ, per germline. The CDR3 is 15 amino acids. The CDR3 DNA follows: TGTGCCAGCAGCTTAAGTCCTAGCTCCTACAATGAGCAGTTCTTC. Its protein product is CASSLSPSSYNEQFF. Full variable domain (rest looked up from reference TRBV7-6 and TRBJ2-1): GAGVSQSPRYKVTKRGQDVALRCDPISGHVSLYWYRQALGQGPEFLTYFNYEAQQDKSGLPNDRFSAERPEGSISTLTIQRTEQRDSAMYRCASSLSPSSYNEQFFGPGTRLTVL.

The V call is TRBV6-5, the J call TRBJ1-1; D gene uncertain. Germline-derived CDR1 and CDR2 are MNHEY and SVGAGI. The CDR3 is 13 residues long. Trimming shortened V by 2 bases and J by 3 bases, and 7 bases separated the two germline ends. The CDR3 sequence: CASSYVGDTEAFF. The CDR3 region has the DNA TGTGCCAGCAGTTACGTAGGTGACACTGAAGCTTTCTTT.

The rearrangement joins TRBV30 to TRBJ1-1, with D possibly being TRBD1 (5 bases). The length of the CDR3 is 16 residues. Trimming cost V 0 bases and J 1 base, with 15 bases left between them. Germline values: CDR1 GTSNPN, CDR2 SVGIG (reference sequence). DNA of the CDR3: TGTGCCTGGAGTGTCGGGAGGGGTTTTACGAACACTGAAGCTTTCTTT. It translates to CAWSVGRGFTNTEAFF.

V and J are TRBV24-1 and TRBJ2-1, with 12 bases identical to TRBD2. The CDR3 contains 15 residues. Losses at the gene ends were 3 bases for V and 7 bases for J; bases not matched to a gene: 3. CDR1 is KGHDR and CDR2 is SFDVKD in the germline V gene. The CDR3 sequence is CATSDATSGRNEQFF. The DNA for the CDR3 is TGTGCCACCAGTGATGCGACTAGCGGGAGAAATGAGCAGTTCTTC.

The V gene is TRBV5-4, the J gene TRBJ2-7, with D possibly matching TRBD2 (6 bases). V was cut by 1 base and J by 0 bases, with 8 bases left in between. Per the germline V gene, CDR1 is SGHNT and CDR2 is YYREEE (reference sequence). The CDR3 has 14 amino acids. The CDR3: CASSLRDFSYEQYF. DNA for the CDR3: TGTGCCAGCAGCTTGAGGGACTTCTCCTACGAGCAGTACTTC.

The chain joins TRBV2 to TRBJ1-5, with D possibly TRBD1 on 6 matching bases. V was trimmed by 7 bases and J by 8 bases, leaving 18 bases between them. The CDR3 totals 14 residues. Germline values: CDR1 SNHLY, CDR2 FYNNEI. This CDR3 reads CASTLTGPGEPQHF. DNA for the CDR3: TGTGCCAGCACCCTAACAGGGCCCGGGGAGCCCCAGCATTTT.

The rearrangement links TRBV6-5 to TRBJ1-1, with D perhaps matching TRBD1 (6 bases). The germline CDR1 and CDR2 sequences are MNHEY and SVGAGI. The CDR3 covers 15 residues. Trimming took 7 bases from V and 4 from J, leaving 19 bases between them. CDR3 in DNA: TGTGCCAGCACTTTTAGGGGGTTAAGGGGCACTGAAGCTTTCTTT. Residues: CASTFRGLRGTEAFF.

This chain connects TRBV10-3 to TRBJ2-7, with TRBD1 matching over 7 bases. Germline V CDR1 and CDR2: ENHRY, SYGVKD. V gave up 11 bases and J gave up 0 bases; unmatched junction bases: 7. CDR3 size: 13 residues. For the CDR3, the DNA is TGTGCCGGGAAGGGGGCGGGCTCCTACGAGCAGTACTTC. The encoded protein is CAGKGAGSYEQYF.

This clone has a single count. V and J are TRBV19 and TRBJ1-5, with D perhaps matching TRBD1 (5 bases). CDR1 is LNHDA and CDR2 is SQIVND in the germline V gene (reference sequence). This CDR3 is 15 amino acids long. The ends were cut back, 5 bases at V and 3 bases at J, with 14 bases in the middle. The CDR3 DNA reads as TGTGCCAGTAGTTCCCGGGGCACGATCAATCAGCCCCAGCATTTT. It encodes CASSSRGTINQPQHF.

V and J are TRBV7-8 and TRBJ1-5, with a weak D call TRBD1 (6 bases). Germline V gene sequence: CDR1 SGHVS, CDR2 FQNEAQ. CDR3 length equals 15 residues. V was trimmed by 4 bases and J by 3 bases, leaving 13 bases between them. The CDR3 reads CASSWGPRPNQPQHF. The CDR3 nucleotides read TGTGCCAGCAGCTGGGGGCCGAGGCCCAATCAGCCCCAGCATTTT.

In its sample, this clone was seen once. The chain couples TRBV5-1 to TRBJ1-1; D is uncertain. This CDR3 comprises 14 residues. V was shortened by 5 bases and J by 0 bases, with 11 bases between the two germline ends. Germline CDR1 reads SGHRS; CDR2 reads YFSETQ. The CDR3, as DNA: TGCGCCAGCAGGCGGGAAAACATGAACACTGAAGCTTTCTTT. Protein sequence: CASRRENMNTEAFF.

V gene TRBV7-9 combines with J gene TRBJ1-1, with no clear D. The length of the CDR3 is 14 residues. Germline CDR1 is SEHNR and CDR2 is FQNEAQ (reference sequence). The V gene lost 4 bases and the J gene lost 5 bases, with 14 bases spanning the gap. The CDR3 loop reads CASSSLTRGTEAFF. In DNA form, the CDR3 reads TGTGCCAGCAGCTCCCTAACCCGTGGAACTGAAGCTTTCTTT.

CDR3 protein: CASAPAGGSYGYTF. In nucleotides, the CDR3 is TGTGCCAGCGCCCCGGCCGGGGGTTCCTATGGCTACACCTTC. The V and J genes are TRBV28 and TRBJ1-2; D possibly corresponds to TRBD1 (5 bases). The germline gives CDR1 MDHEN, CDR2 SYDVKM. V lost 8 bases to trimming and J lost 4 bases, with 17 bases between them. The CDR3 totals 14 residues.

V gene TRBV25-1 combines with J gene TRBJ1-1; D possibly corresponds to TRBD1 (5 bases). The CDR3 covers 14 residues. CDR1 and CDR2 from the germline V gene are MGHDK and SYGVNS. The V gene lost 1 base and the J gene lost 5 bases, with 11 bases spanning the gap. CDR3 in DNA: TGTGCCAGCAGTGAATCATCAGGGAAGACTGAAGCTTTCTTT. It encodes CASSESSGKTEAFF.